What follows are 14 T cell receptor beta chains derived from one specimen sequenced in a study of OX40 agonist ivuxolimab in advanced cancers. Assay used: immunoSEQ multiplex PCR; TCRdb lists only in-frame clones, some missing. The top ten hold more than 0.45% of the sample, which has roughly 74,000 clones, 85% to 90% seen once. The sequencing used CD4+ or CD8+ T cells sorted from blood, collected in a trial of the OX40 agonist ivuxolimab. The receptors were gathered from an adult with an advanced solid tumor such as melanoma, head and neck, liver or kidney cancer.

This sequence joins TRBV6-5 and TRBJ1-1; D is possibly TRBD1 (5 bases). Between the trimmed V and J ends, which lost 4 bases and 1 base, there was a span of 7 bases. This CDR3 is built from 13 residues. Germline values: CDR1 MNHEY, CDR2 SVGAGI. The CDR3 sequence: CASSFQGNTEAFF. The CDR3, as DNA: TGTGCCAGCAGTTTCCAGGGGAACACTGAAGCTTTCTTT.

In its sample, this clone was seen once. The CDR3, as DNA: TGTGCCAGCAGCGTGGGACTACTGAGCGGAGGTAGAGAGACCCAGTACTTC. As protein: CASSVGLLSGGRETQYF. This rearrangement joins TRBV9 to TRBJ2-5; TRBD2 matches 7 bases. Trimming removed 2 bases from V and 4 bases from J; junction bases left unmatched: 14. This CDR3 comprises 17 residues. CDR1 SGDLS and CDR2 YYNGEE come from the germline V gene.

The V call is TRBV21-1, the J call TRBJ2-5; no DNA check was done on the table's D call, TRBD2. TRBV21-1 is shown as a pseudogene. The CDR3 is 16 residues long. CDR3 region: CASRVTSGGVVKTQYF. CDR3 DNA: TGTGCCAGCAGAGTAACTAGCGGGGGGGTAGTGAAGACCCAGTACTTC.

The chain joins TRBV9 to TRBJ2-7; weak D call: TRBD1 (5 bases). The CDR3 is made up of 14 amino acids. V lost 0 bases, J lost 2 bases, and 9 bases lay in between. CDR1 is SGDLS and CDR2 is YYNGEE in the germline V gene. CDR3 DNA sequence: TGTGCCAGCAGCGTAGGAGTGGGGCCCTACGAGCAGTACTTC. Its protein product is CASSVGVGPYEQYF. Together with reference TRBV9 and TRBJ2-7, the CDR3 gives the full variable domain: DSGVTQTPKHLITATGQRVTLRCSPRSGDLSVYWYQQSLDQGLQFLIQYYNGEERAKGNILERFSAQQFPDLHSELNLSSLELGDSALYFCASSVGVGPYEQYFGPGTRLTVT.

The gene calls are TRBV5-1 and TRBJ1-2; 7 nucleotides align to TRBD1. The V segment lost 4 bases and the J segment 6 bases; nucleotides outside the gene matches: 3. Germline V CDR1 and CDR2: SGHRS, YFSETQ. CDR3 length: 12 amino acids. CDR3 amino acids: CASSLDRDGYTF. The CDR3 nucleotides read TGCGCCAGCAGCCTCGACAGGGATGGCTACACCTTC.

The chain uses TRBV11-2 and TRBJ2-2, with D possibly matching TRBD2 (5 bases). Trimming took off 5 bases at V and 6 bases at J, with 10 bases between the two ends. The germline V gene has CDR1 SGHAT and CDR2 FQNNGV. The CDR3 extends over 13 amino acids. CDR3 sequence: CASSAYGAGELFF. The CDR3 region has the DNA TGTGCCAGCAGCGCGTACGGGGCCGGGGAGCTGTTTTTT.

This clone has a handful of counts. The J gene is TRBJ1-4, the V gene TRBV10-2; TRBD1 might be the D (6 bases). The V and J ends lost 7 bases and 2 bases respectively, with 11 bases between them. The germline CDR1 and CDR2 sequences are WSHSY and SAAADI. This CDR3 comprises 14 residues. CDR3 protein: CASTLQGTNEKLFF. The CDR3 region has the DNA TGCGCCAGCACTCTACAGGGTACTAATGAAAAACTGTTTTTT.

Only one count was recorded for this clone. V usage is TRBV19 and J usage is TRBJ1-3, with 7 positions matching TRBD1. With V trimmed by 3 bases and J by 4 bases, 6 bases remained unmatched. The CDR3 covers 15 residues. Germline V lookup: CDR1 LNHDA, CDR2 SQIVND (reference sequence). Here the CDR3 reads CASSMGRGPGNTIYF. The DNA of the CDR3 is TGTGCCAGTAGTATGGGAAGGGGGCCGGGAAACACCATATATTTT.

The rearrangement uses TRBV6-5 and TRBJ2-1, with TRBD1 matching over 8 bases. V gave up 5 bases and J gave up 7 bases; unmatched junction bases: 7. Germline V lookup: CDR1 MNHEY, CDR2 SVGAGI. The CDR3 runs 14 residues. In DNA, the CDR3 is TGTGCCAGCAGTCGCCGGGACAGGCGAAATGAGCAGTTCTTC. Its protein product is CASSRRDRRNEQFF.

The rearrangement links TRBV6-5 to TRBJ1-2, with 8 positions matching TRBD1. V lost 4 bases, J lost 7 bases, and 11 bases stayed unmatched. Germline loops: CDR1 MNHEY, CDR2 SVGAGI. The CDR3 is made up of 15 amino acids. This chain's CDR3 is CASSSDHGQGAGYTF. DNA of the CDR3: TGTGCCAGCAGTTCTGACCACGGACAGGGAGCTGGCTACACCTTC.

J is TRBJ1-1 and V is TRBV7-6; the D gene is possibly TRBD1 (5 bases). CDR1 and CDR2 (germline): SGHVS, FNYEAQ. V gave up 1 base and J gave up 1 base, with 10 bases separating them. The CDR3 is 15 residues long. The CDR3 spells CASSLGDHPNTEAFF. Written as DNA, the CDR3 is TGTGCCAGCAGCTTAGGGGACCATCCGAACACTGAAGCTTTCTTT.

The chain uses TRBV9 and TRBJ1-6; D perhaps matches TRBD1 (5 bases). This CDR3 comprises 17 residues. V lost 4 bases to trimming and J lost 0 bases, with 14 bases between them. Germline V gives CDR1 SGDLS, CDR2 YYNGEE. The CDR3 nucleotides read TGTGCCAGCAGCTCGGACACGCCAAGCTCCTATAATTCACCCCTCCACTTT. Amino acid sequence: CASSSDTPSSYNSPLHF.

The chain couples TRBV6-4 to TRBJ2-2, with TRBD1 identical over 7 bases. CDR3 size: 14 residues. J was trimmed by 7 bases and V by 6 bases; bases with no gene match: 8. Germline CDR1 is MRHNA and CDR2 is SNTAGT. The CDR3 nucleotides read TGTGCCAGCAGCCCCCAACAGGGGTTCGGGGAGCTGTTTTTT. Translated, it gives CASSPQQGFGELFF.

This rearrangement joins TRBV7-9 to TRBJ1-1; D gene ambiguous. Germline V CDR1 and CDR2: SEHNR, FQNEAQ (reference sequence). This CDR3 spans 13 amino acids. V lost 3 bases and J 3 bases, leaving 8 bases between the germline ends. The CDR3 here is CASSFRADTEAFF. The CDR3 nucleotides are TGTGCCAGCAGCTTTAGGGCAGACACTGAAGCTTTCTTT.